This T cell receptor (beta chain) was obtained from a study of blood T cell repertoires in COVID-19. Overall study context: The origin of the acute and convalescent COVID-19 samples was the United States, Italy and Spain.

CDR1 and CDR2 from the germline V gene are GTSNPN and SVGIG (reference sequence). This CDR3 has 13 amino acids. With 5 bases removed from V and 0 bases from J, the gap between germline ends came to 9 bases. Profiled with immunoSEQ multiplex PCR; TCRdb holds only in-frame clones, not every one. The sample carries about 140,000 clones, about 79% recorded once. The source is a man aged 55-75 years with active or convalescent COVID-19. This rearrangement joins TRBV30 to TRBJ2-3; tentatively, D is TRBD1 (6 bases). Input material: peripheral blood. The CDR3 is CAWAGDSTDTQYF. As DNA, the CDR3 is TGTGCCTGGGCAGGGGACAGCACAGATACGCAGTATTTT.